These T cell receptor beta chains were read from a single sample in a study of T cell repertoires in cytomegalovirus infection. No antigen is known for these receptors. TCRdb independently ran MiXCR on the reads; one entry per CDR3 protein. The sample shows roughly 110,000 distinct CDR3 sequences, over 9.5% of them seen only once. Sequencing was performed on PBMCs, sequenced either directly or after in vitro stimulation (not recorded which). The receptors shown here come from a human donor in good health (CMV status not recorded). Some clones in this sample may be carry-over from other donors' samples. Each CDR3 is given with its conserved first and last residue. The order of the fields is J gene, V gene, CDR3 protein.

>TRBJ1-4|TRBV7-9
CASSDTRQLFF
>TRBJ2-2|TRBV7-2
CASSLTAGTGELFF
>TRBJ2-1|TRBV27
CASRLTSGRFNEQFF
>TRBJ1-2|TRBV7-2
CASSLIVGYGYTF
>TRBJ2-7|TRBV6-2/TRBV6-3
CASSYPGQGAPSSYEQYF
>TRBJ2-3|TRBV2
CASRALLAGVMADTQYF
>TRBJ2-7|TRBV18
CASSRGSEQYF
>TRBJ2-3|TRBV12-3/TRBV12-4
CASSLGLAGEDTQYF
>TRBJ2-5|TRBV6-1
CASSTDSRPETQYF
>TRBJ1-1|TRBV6-1
CASSSDQTNGAFF
>TRBJ1-4|TRBV7-8
CASSPWTTTNEKLFF
>TRBJ2-2|TRBV7-8
CASSTQSKTGELFF
>TRBJ2-2|TRBV30
CAGTRRYTGELFF
>TRBJ2-2|TRBV4-3
CASSRGLAGVLNTGELFF
>TRBJ2-1|TRBV27
CASSLSIQTSGRDEQFF